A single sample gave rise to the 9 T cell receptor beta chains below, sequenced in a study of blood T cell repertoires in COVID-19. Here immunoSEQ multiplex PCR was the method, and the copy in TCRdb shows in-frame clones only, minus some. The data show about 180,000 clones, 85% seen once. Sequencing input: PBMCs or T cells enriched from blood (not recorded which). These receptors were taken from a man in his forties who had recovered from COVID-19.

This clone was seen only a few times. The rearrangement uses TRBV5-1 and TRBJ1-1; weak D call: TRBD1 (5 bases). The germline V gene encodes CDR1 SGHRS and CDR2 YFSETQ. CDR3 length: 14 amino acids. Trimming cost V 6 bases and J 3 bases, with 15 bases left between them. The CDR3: CASTLRGSDTEAFF. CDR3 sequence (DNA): TGCGCCAGCACCCTGCGGGGGAGTGACACTGAAGCTTTCTTT.

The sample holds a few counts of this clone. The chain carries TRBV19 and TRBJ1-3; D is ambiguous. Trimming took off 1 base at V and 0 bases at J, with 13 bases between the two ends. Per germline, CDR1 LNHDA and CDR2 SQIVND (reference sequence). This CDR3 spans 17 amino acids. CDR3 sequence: CASSIGSGYGSGNTIYF. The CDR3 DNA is TGTGCCAGTAGTATAGGGTCCGGGTACGGCTCTGGAAACACCATATATTTT.

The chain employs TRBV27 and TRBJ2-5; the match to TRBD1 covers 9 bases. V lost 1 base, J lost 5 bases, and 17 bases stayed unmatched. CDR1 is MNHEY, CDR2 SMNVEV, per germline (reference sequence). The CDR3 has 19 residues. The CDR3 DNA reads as TGTGCCAGCAGTTTATTCGCCCCAACACAGGGGGCTTTTGGGGAGACCCAGTACTTC. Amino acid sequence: CASSLFAPTQGAFGETQYF.

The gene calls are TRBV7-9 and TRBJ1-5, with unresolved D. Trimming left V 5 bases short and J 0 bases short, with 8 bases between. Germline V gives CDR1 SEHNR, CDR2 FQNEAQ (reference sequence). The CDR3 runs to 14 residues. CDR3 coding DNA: TGTGCCAGCAGCCAAGAGTATAGCAATCAGCCCCAGCATTTT. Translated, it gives CASSQEYSNQPQHF.

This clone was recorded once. This CDR3 reads CASSVAPGEGPFF. The CDR3 DNA sequence: TGTGCCAGCAGCGTAGCTCCGGGGGAGGGGCCTTTCTTT. The chain combines TRBV9 with TRBJ1-1; D may be TRBD1 (5 bases). The CDR3 has 13 amino acids. CDR1 and CDR2 from the germline V gene are SGDLS and YYNGEE. V was trimmed by 0 bases and J by 12 bases, leaving 15 bases between them.

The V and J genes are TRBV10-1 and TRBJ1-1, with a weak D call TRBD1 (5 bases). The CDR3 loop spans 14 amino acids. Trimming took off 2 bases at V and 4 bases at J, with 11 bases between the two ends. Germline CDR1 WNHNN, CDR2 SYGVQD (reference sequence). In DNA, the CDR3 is TGCGCCAGCAGTGAGAAAATGGGGGGCACTGAAGCTTTCTTT. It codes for CASSEKMGGTEAFF.

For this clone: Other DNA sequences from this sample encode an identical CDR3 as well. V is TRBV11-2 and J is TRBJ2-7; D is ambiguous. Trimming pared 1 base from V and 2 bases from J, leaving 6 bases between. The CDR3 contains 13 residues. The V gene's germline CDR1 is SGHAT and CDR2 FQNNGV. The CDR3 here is CASSLGSAYEQYF. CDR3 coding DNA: TGTGCCAGCAGCTTAGGGAGCGCCTACGAGCAGTACTTC.

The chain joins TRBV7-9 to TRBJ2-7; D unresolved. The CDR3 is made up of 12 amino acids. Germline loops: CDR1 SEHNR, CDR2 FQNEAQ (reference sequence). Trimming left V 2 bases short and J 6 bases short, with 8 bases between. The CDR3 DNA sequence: TGTGCCAGCAGCTTATATTCCCCCGAGCAGTACTTC. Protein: CASSLYSPEQYF.

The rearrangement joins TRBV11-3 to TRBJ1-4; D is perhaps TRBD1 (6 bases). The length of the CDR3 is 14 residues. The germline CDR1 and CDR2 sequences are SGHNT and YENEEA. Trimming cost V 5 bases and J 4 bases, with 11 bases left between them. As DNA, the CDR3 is TGTGCCAGCAGCCCAGGACAGAGTAATGAAAAACTGTTTTTT. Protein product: CASSPGQSNEKLFF.